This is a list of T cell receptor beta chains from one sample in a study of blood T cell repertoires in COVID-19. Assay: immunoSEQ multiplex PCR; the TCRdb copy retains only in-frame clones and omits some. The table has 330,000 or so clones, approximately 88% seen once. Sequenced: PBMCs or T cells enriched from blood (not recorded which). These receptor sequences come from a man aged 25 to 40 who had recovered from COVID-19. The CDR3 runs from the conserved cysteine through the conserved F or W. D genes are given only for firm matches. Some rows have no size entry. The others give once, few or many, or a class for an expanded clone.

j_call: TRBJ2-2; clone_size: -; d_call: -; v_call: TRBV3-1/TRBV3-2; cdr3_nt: TGTGCCAGCAGCCGCCGGGGATATGAGGGGGAGCTGTTTTTT; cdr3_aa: CASSRRGYEGELFF
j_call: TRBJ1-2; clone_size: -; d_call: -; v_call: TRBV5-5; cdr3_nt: TGTGCCAGCAGCTTGGTTTGGGCCTCCTATGGCTACACCTTC; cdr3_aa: CASSLVWASYGYTF
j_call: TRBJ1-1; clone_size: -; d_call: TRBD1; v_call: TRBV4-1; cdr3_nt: TGCGCCAGCAGCCAACCGGCCGGGACAGGGGTTAACACTGAAGCTTTCTTT; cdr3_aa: CASSQPAGTGVNTEAFF
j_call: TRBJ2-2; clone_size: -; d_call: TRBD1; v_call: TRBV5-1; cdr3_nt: TGCGCCAGCAGCTCAGGACAGGGGGCCTCGCGGGAGCTGTTTTTT; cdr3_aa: CASSSGQGASRELFF
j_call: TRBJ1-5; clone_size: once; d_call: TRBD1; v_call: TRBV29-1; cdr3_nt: TGCAGCGTCGCAACAGGGGGATCAGGTAATCAGCCCCAGCATTTT; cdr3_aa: CSVATGGSGNQPQHF
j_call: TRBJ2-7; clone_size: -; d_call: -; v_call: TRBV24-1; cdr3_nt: TGTGCCACCAGTGATTTTCGCGGGGACGAGCAGTACTTC; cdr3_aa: CATSDFRGDEQYF
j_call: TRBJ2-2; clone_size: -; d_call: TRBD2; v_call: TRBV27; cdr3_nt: TGTGCCAGCAGTTTCCTAGGTCTAGCGGGGGGGAACACCGGGGAGCTGTTTTTT; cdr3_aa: CASSFLGLAGGNTGELFF
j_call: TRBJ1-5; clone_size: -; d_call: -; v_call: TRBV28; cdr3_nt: TGTGCCAGCAGGGCAGACTATAGCAATCAGCCCCAGCATTTT; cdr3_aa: CASRADYSNQPQHF
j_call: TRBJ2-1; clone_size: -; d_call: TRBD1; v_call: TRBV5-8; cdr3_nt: TGTGCCAGCAGCCCGGGACAGTCCTCCTACAATGAGCAGTTCTTC; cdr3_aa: CASSPGQSSYNEQFF
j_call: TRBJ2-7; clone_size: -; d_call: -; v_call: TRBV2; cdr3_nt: TGTGCCAGCAGTGTCAGGGGTTCAGTTGAAGAGCAGTACTTC; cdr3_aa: CASSVRGSVEEQYF
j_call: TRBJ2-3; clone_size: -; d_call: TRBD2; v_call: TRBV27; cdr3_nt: TGTGCCAGCAGTTTATCTTTGACTAGCTTGCAACAGTATTTT; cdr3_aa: CASSLSLTSLQQYF
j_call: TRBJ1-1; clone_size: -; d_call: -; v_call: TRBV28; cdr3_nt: TGTGCCAGCAGTTTATCGCGAGAAGGGGACACTGAAGCTTTCTTT; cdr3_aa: CASSLSREGDTEAFF
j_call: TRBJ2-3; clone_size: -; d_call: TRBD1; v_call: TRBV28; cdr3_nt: TGTGCCAGCAGTGCTCCAGGGGGCACTAGCACAGATACGCAGTATTTT; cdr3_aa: CASSAPGGTSTDTQYF
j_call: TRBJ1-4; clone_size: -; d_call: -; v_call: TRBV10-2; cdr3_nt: TGCGCCAGCAGTGACAGCCGAATCGGGGAAAAACTGTTTTTT; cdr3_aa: CASSDSRIGEKLFF
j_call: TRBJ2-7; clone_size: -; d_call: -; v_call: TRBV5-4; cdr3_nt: TGTGCCAGCAGCTTGGACCAGGACTACGAGCAGTACTTC; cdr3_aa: CASSLDQDYEQYF
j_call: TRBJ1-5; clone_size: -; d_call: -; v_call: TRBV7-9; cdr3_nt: TGTGCCAGCAGCTTAATGGGCAGGGATCAGCCCCAGCATTTT; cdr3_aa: CASSLMGRDQPQHF
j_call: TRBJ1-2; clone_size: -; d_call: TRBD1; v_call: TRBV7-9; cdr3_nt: TGTGCCAGCAGCACGACAGGGGTTGATGGCTACACCTTC; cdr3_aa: CASSTTGVDGYTF
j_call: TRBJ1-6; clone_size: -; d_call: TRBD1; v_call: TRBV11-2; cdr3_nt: TGTGCCAGCAGCTTAGGGACAGGGTTTAATTCACCCCTCCACTTT; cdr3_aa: CASSLGTGFNSPLHF
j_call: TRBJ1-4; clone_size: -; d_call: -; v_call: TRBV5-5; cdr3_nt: TGTGCCAGCAGCTTGGAAGGGGCCCCACGGAATGAAAAACTGTTTTTT; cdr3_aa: CASSLEGAPRNEKLFF
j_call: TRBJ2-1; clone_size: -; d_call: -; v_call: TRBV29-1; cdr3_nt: TGCAGCGTTGGCGCGGGGAGTCTGCGGTACAATGAGCAGTTCTTC; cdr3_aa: CSVGAGSLRYNEQFF